This T cell receptor beta chain was documented in a study of cutaneous CD30+ T cell lymphoproliferative disorder and hepatitis E (dated by TCRdb to the late 2010s). A note on this clone: Its antigen specificity is not known. Base-call qualities are not available, and no considerably larger clone is one nucleotide away.

The germline V and J ends show losses of 6 bases and 2 bases respectively, and no gene match explains 18 bases of the junction. Its CDR3 holds 20 amino acids, cysteine through phenylalanine. Only the CDR3 part of the read is kept: 60 bases, read in frame from the first base. The CDR1 and CDR2 encoded by the germline V gene (reference sequence) are MNHEY and SMNVEV. The library was generated by the immunoSEQ multiplex PCR assay. TCRdb limited this immuneACCESS table to in-frame rearrangements with V and J called. A share of clones is missing; checked studies link under half to unresolved V genes, and the rest is unexplained. The sample table lists about 7,700 clones, just under 75% of them with a count of one. Roughly 0.99% of the sample is in the top ten clones.

This chain joins TRBV27 to TRBJ2-6; TRBD2 matches 8 bases in the middle. Sequencing was carried out using blood. The receptor comes from a human donor with a cutaneous T cell lymphoproliferative disorder associated with hepatitis E virus. The CDR3 region: CASSSFRLASIPAGANVLTF. The DNA sequence follows: TGTGCCAGCAGCTCTTTTAGACTAGCGTCAATTCCGGCTGGGGCCAACGTCCTGACTTTC.